This entry features one T cell receptor beta chain sequence. V lost 8 bases, J lost 9 bases, and 15 bases lay in between. There are 12 residues in the CDR3. This specimen belongs to a study of blood T cell repertoires in COVID-19. Whole-study context: Samples taken during acute and convalescent COVID-19 were collected in the United States, Italy and Spain. Sources were T cells, B-cell-depleted T cells, or PBMCs; the material itself was cDNA or gDNA.

Some clones are missing from TCRdb's copy, which holds only in-frame ones; the method was immunoSEQ multiplex PCR. Of 120,000 or so clones in the sample, roughly 69% were seen once. The rearrangement links TRBV12-3 or TRBV12-4 to TRBJ2-3; a possible D gene is TRBD2 (6 bases). The sample comprised peripheral blood. The receptor was isolated from a woman between 70 and 85 years old with acute or convalescent COVID-19. The CDR3 DNA sequence: TGTGCCAGCGATGGTGGGGGGAGCACGCAGTATTTT. It translates to CASDGGGSTQYF.